This TCR beta chain was captured in a study of control samples from healthy donors and cancer patients. Clones were read by immunoSEQ multiplex PCR, and TCRdb kept only the in-frame ones, dropping some. The table shows roughly 95,000 clones, with approximately 90% occurring only once. The receptor's source is a woman in her thirties in good health. The sample taken for sequencing was blood.

In nucleotides, the CDR3 is TGTGCCAGCAGTGACTCGACTGTCAGCGAACAGTTCTTC. Residues: CASSDSTVSEQFF. J is TRBJ2-1 and V is TRBV6-4, with D unresolved. The CDR3 consists of 13 residues. Germline-derived CDR1 and CDR2 are MRHNA and SNTAGT. V dropped 0 bases and J dropped 13 bases, with 13 bases sitting between them.